The source of this TCR beta chain is a study of CD8 T cells in ankylosing spondylitis. Study-level points and caveats: Blood of patients with ankylosing spondylitis appeared to be characterized by a TCR beta motif of several highly homologous variants. Clones that were linked to disease were CD8+ and were relatively rare in peripheral blood. Earlier studies detected some motif variants in reactive arthritis synovial fluid and blood.

TCRdb independently ran MiXCR on the 5' RACE reads; one entry per CDR3 protein. The sample lists 150,000 to 200,000 distinct CDR3 sequences; 11% were seen once. Germline CDR1 reads MGHDK; CDR2 reads SYGVNS. The CDR3 has 11 amino acids. This clonotype was detected ten times or more. Its antigen is currently unknown. A junction boundary mismatches the germline segment, possibly from a read error. V is TRBV25-1 and J is TRBJ2-3; D is possibly TRBD2 (6 bases). The sample taken for sequencing was blood, either unsorted or a sorted T cell fraction (not recorded which). The sequence was obtained from a male donor with ankylosing spondylitis or in good health (not recorded which). The DNA of the CDR3 is TGTGCCAGCAGCGCCCTGAGGGAGGTGCATTTT. Its translation: CASSALREVHF.